A selection of T cell receptor beta chains follows, all from one sample in a study of Tregs in tolerant kidney transplant recipients. The method was immunoSEQ multiplex PCR; TCRdb's version includes in-frame clones alone and lacks a portion of them. The data contain approximately 67,000 clones, roughly 92% of them seen just once; the ten biggest clones take up around 9.9%. Sequenced here: CD8+ T cells from blood, sampled before the transplant. The origin of the receptors is a human donor who received a combined kidney and bone marrow transplant. Each CDR3 is given with its conserved first and last residue. Fields, in order: D gene, V gene, J gene, CDR3 protein. The D gene is left open where the match is weak.

TRBD2,TRBV7-9,TRBJ2-5,CASSASAGGETQYF
TRBD1,TRBV5-8,TRBJ2-3,CASSSGTGLADTQYF
TRBD2,TRBV7-6,TRBJ2-7,CASSLGLAGIYEQYF
TRBD1,TRBV13,TRBJ1-3,CASSLTGFGAIYF
NA,TRBV21-1,TRBJ2-5,CASSPPCRDRERGTQYF
TRBD1,TRBV2,TRBJ1-2,CASRRQGGGYGYTF
NA,TRBV19,TRBJ2-1,CASSIGSRSYNEQFF
TRBD2,TRBV10-2,NA,CASTQWRAGGTSYEQYF
NA,TRBV19,TRBJ2-1,CASSTRTPNNEQFF
NA,TRBV6-1,TRBJ1-2,CANLDSYGYTF
TRBD2,TRBV19,TRBJ2-1,CATTIAGETYNEQFF
NA,TRBV9,TRBJ2-1,CASSSPGEQFF
NA,TRBV27,TRBJ2-1,CASSSPRIALGNNEQFF
NA,TRBV9,TRBJ2-3,CASSPEFRTDTQYF
NA,TRBV7-7,TRBJ2-5,CASSPETQYF
TRBD1,TRBV6-6,TRBJ2-1,CASTGQGAGEQFF
NA,TRBV25-1,TRBJ1-4,CASSEAGGEKLFF
TRBD1,TRBV19,TRBJ2-7,CASSSGTGVSYEQYF
TRBD1,TRBV5-4,TRBJ1-1,CASSSGTGGVNEAFF
TRBD1,TRBV13,TRBJ2-3,CASSVDRGQLGDTQYF
TRBD2,TRBV13,TRBJ2-7,CASSPPWTSGSYEQYF
NA,TRBV29-1,TRBJ2-3,CSGYSDTQYF
NA,TRBV25-1,TRBJ1-1,CASRLGSTEAFF
NA,TRBV30,TRBJ2-2,CAWSGGFWRADTGELFF
NA,TRBV30,TRBJ1-2,CALHGGLLGYTF
NA,TRBV6-1,TRBJ2-3,CASTYDTQYF
TRBD1,TRBV19,TRBJ2-3,CASSIGTVHVDTQYF
NA,TRBV28,TRBJ2-7,CASSFRGISSYEQYF
TRBD1,TRBV28,TRBJ2-3,CASSRPGQGMVQYF
TRBD2,TRBV19,TRBJ2-7,CASSIAGGPAEQYF
TRBD2,TRBV6-6,TRBJ2-7,CAAGGVSYEQYF
TRBD1,TRBV27,TRBJ2-7,CASSLRTGNYEQYF
TRBD2,TRBV7-8,TRBJ2-7,CASSLISGGAYEQYF
NA,TRBV7-8,TRBJ2-5,CASSRIRVSKETQYF
TRBD2,TRBV29-1,TRBJ2-7,CSVRSGENYEQYF
NA,TRBV2,TRBJ1-2,CASSDDSFHDGYTF
NA,TRBV28,TRBJ1-5,CASRQQFNGNQPQHF
TRBD1,TRBV15,TRBJ1-5,CATSRDGQGSNQPQHF
TRBD1,TRBV4-1,NA,CASSQRTGPYEQYF